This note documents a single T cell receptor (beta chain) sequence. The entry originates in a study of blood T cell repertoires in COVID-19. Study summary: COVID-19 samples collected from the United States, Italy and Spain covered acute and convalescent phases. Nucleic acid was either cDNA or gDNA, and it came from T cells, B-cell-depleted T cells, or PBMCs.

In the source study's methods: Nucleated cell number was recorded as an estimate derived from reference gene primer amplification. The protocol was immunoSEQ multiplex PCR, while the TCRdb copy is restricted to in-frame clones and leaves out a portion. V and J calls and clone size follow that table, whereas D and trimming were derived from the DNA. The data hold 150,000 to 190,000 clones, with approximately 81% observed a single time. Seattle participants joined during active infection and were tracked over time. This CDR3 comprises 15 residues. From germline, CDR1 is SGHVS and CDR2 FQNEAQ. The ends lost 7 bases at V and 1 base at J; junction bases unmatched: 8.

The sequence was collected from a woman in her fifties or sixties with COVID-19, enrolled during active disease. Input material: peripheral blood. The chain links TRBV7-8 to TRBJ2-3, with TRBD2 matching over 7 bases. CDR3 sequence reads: CASKPLAGGTDTQYF. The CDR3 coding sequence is TGTGCCAGCAAACCGCTGGCGGGGGGCACAGATACGCAGTATTTT.